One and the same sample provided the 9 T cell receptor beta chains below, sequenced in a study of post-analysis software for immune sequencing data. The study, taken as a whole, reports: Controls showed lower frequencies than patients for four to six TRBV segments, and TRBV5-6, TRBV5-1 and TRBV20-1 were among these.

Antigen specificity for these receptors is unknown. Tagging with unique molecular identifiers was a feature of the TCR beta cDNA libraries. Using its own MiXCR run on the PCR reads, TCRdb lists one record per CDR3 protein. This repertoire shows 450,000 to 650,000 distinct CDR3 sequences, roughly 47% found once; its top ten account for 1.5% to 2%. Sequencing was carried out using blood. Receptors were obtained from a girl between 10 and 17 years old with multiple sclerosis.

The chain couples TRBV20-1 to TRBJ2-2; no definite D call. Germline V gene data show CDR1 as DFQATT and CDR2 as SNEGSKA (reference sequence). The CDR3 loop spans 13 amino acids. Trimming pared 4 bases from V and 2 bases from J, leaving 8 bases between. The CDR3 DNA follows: TGCAGTGCTAACATACATAACACCGGGGAGCTGTTTTTT. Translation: CSANIHNTGELFF.

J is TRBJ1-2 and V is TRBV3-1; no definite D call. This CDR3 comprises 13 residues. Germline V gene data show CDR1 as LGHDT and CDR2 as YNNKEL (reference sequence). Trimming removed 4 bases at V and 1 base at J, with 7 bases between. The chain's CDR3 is CASSLPFNYGYTF. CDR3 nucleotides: TGTGCCAGCAGCCTACCGTTTAACTATGGCTACACCTTC.

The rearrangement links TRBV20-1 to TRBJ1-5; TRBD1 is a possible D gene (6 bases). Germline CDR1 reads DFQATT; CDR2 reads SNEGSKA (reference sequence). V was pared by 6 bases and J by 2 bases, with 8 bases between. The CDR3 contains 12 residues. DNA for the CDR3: TGCAGTGCATGGACAGGCAATCAGCCCCAGCATTTT. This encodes CSAWTGNQPQHF.

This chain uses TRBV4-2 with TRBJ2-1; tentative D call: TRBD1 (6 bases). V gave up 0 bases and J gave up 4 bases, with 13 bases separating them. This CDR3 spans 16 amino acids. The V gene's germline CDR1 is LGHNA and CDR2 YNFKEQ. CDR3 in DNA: TGTGCCAGCAGCCAAGATTTTGGACAGCAATACAATGAGCAGTTCTTC. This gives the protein CASSQDFGQQYNEQFF.

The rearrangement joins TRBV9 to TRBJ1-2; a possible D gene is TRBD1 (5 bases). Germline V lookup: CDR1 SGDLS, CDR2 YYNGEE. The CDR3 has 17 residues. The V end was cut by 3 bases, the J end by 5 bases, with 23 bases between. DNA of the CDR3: TGTGCCAGCAGCGGTCTGGGGCCTGGCTTGGAAGATTATGGCTACACCTTC. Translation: CASSGLGPGLEDYGYTF. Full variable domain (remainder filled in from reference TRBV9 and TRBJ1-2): DSGVTQTPKHLITATGQRVTLRCSPRSGDLSVYWYQQSLDQGLQFLIQYYNGEERAKGNILERFSAQQFPDLHSELNLSSLELGDSALYFCASSGLGPGLEDYGYTFGSGTRLTVV.

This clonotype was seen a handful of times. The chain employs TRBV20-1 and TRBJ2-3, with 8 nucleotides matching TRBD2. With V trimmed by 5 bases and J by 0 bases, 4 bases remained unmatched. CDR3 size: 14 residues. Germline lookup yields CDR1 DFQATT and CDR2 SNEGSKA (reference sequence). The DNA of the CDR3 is TGCAGTGCTTCTAGCGGGCCTAGCACAGATACGCAGTATTTT. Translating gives CSASSGPSTDTQYF.

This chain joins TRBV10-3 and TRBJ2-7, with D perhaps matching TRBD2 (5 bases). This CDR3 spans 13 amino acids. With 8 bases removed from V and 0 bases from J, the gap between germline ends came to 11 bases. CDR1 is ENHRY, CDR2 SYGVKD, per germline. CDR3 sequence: CAIHSGSSYEQYF. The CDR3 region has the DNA TGTGCCATCCACAGCGGAAGCTCCTACGAGCAGTACTTC.

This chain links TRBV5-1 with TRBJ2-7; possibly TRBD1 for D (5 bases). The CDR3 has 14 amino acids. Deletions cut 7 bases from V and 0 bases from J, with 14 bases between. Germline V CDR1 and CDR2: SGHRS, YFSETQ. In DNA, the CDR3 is TGCGCCAGCTCCATGGGTACAGGCTCCTACGAGCAGTACTTC. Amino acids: CASSMGTGSYEQYF.

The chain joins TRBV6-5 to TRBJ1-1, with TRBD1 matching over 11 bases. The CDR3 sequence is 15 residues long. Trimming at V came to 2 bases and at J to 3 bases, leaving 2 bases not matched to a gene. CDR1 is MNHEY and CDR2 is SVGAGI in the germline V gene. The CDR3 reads CASSYGGQGDTEAFF. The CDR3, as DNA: TGTGCCAGCAGTTACGGGGGACAGGGGGACACTGAAGCTTTCTTT.